This T cell receptor (beta chain) is from a study of metastatic and nonmetastatic thyroid tumors. Treatment of any kind had been given to no patient before thyroid surgery. Using MiXCR, TCRdb re-called clones from the PCR reads. The table lists about 11,000 clones, 25% to 30% of them singletons, with approximately 10% in the top ten. The CDR3 runs 15 residues. Germline CDR1 SGHTS, CDR2 YDEGEE. V lost 5 bases and J 0 bases, leaving 12 bases between the germline ends. The TCR originated in a male donor with papillary thyroid cancer or a benign thyroid nodule (not recorded which). Some clones in this sample may be carry-over from other donors' samples. The source material was tumor tissue. This sequence joins TRBV5-8 and TRBJ1-5; a possible D gene is TRBD1 (5 bases). Written as DNA, the CDR3 is TGTGCCAGCAGGCCAGGGCAGAATAGCAATCAGCCCCAGCATTTT. The encoded protein is CASRPGQNSNQPQHF.